The 16 T cell receptor beta chains below come from one sample, sequenced in a study of T cell responses to AZD1222 COVID-19 vaccine. Repertoires were generated with immunoSEQ multiplex PCR, while TCRdb's copy carries only in-frame clones and drops some. This sample has around 71,000 clones; 75% to 85% occur once, and the top ten carry more than 13%. The material was peripheral blood, obtained 28 days after the second AZD1222 dose. The receptors shown here come from an adult who received the AZD1222 COVID-19 vaccine.

The sample holds one count of this clone. The gene calls are TRBV6-5 and TRBJ2-7, with TRBD2 identical over 7 bases. The CDR3 consists of 15 residues. Trimming cost V 1 base and J 4 bases; bases outside gene matches: 7. Per germline, CDR1 MNHEY and CDR2 SVGAGI. CDR3 loop: CASSYYSGGGYEQYF. CDR3 in DNA: TGTGCCAGCAGTTACTATTCGGGGGGAGGGTACGAGCAGTACTTC.

The chain links TRBV19 to TRBJ2-5; 7 nucleotides align to TRBD1. The junction had 4 bases not matched to a gene; V was cut back by 5 bases and J by 4 bases. Per germline, CDR1 LNHDA and CDR2 SQIVND (reference sequence). The CDR3 runs 13 residues. The CDR3 protein is CASSQGGAETQYF. The CDR3 region has the DNA TGTGCCAGTAGTCAAGGGGGCGCAGAGACCCAGTACTTC.

J is TRBJ2-1 and V is TRBV7-2, with a possible D match to TRBD2 (5 bases). This CDR3 comprises 16 residues. Germline V gene data show CDR1 as SGHTA and CDR2 as FQGNSA. Trimming cost V 0 bases and J 8 bases, with 17 bases left between them. The chain's CDR3 is CASSLAPWTGVDEQFF. The DNA for the CDR3 is TGTGCCAGCAGCTTAGCCCCCTGGACCGGGGTCGATGAGCAGTTCTTC.

J is TRBJ1-2 and V is TRBV6-2 or TRBV6-3, with D possibly being TRBD1 (5 bases). The CDR3 totals 14 residues. CDR1 MNHEY and CDR2 SVGEGT come from the germline V gene. Deletions cut 4 bases from V and 2 bases from J, with 11 bases between. CDR3 nucleotides: TGTGCCAGCAGTTCTGACAGCGTGAACTATGGCTACACCTTC. Protein: CASSSDSVNYGYTF.

The CDR3 loop is CASSAPGQGAFVGELFF. CDR3 nucleotide sequence: TGTGCCAGTAGTGCCCCGGGACAGGGGGCTTTTGTCGGGGAGCTGTTTTTT. V and J are TRBV19 and TRBJ2-2, with 12 bases matching TRBD1. The V gene end was trimmed by 5 bases and the J gene end by 7 bases; junction bases not matched to a gene: 11. Germline V lookup: CDR1 LNHDA, CDR2 SQIVND (reference sequence). The CDR3 is 17 residues long. Variable domain in full (rest from reference TRBV19 and TRBJ2-2): DGGITQSPKYLFRKEGQNVTLSCEQNLNHDAMYWYRQDPGQGLRLIYYSQIVNDFQKGDIAEGYSVSREKKESFPLTVTSAQKNPTAFYLCASSAPGQGAFVGELFFGEGSRLTVL.

The chain has TRBV12-3 or TRBV12-4 and TRBJ1-1; D possibly corresponds to TRBD1 (6 bases). V lost 6 bases and J 1 base, leaving 9 bases between the germline ends. CDR3 length: 13 residues. CDR3 residues: CASRLDRNTEAFF. DNA of the CDR3: TGTGCCAGCAGGTTGGACAGGAACACTGAAGCTTTCTTT.

The CDR3 loop reads CASSTNKGAGEQFF. Written as DNA, the CDR3 is TGTGCCAGCAGCACCAATAAGGGGGCAGGTGAGCAGTTCTTC. The genes are TRBV7-2 and TRBJ2-1; 7 bases agree with TRBD1. Losses at the gene ends were 5 bases for V and 9 bases for J; bases not matched to a gene: 10. There are 14 residues in the CDR3. Germline loops: CDR1 SGHTA, CDR2 FQGNSA.

The gene calls are TRBV2 and TRBJ1-5; D is unclear. This CDR3 contains 14 residues. Germline loops: CDR1 SNHLY, CDR2 FYNNEI. Trimming took 7 bases from V and 1 from J, leaving 11 bases between them. This CDR3 is CASILDRSNQPQHF. As DNA, the CDR3 is TGTGCCAGCATCTTGGACCGGAGCAATCAGCCCCAGCATTTT.

Only a few counts were recorded for this clone. The V call is TRBV4-2, the J call TRBJ2-5; D is possibly TRBD1 or TRBD2 (6 bases each). The CDR3 totals 19 residues. With 1 base removed from V and 2 bases from J, the gap between germline ends came to 23 bases. In germline, CDR1 is LGHNA, CDR2 YNFKEQ. CDR3 DNA: TGTGCCAGCAGCCAAGGATATGGGGGCATGGGGGGCCGACAAGAGACCCAGTACTTC. Protein product: CASSQGYGGMGGRQETQYF.

This clone was counted only a few times. The gene calls are TRBV6-1 and TRBJ1-1; TRBD1 agrees at 9 bases. The CDR3 has 14 residues. The germline V gene has CDR1 MNHNS and CDR2 SASEGT. V was clipped by 0 bases and J by 11 bases; unmatched bases: 7. For the CDR3, the DNA is TGTGCCAGCAGTGAAGCGCTAGTAGGGACAGGGGCTTTCTTT. This sequence encodes CASSEALVGTGAFF.

The rearrangement links TRBV30 to TRBJ2-4; possibly TRBD1 for D (6 bases). The CDR3 extends over 15 amino acids. Trimming removed 1 base at V and 0 bases at J, with 10 bases between. Germline V gene data show CDR1 as GTSNPN and CDR2 as SVGIG (reference sequence). CDR3 bases: TGTGCCTGGAGTGAGACAGGTTTAGCCAAAAACATTCAGTACTTC. It is translated as CAWSETGLAKNIQYF.

The chain uses TRBV25-1 and TRBJ2-2; D unclear. The V end lost 3 bases, the J end lost 0 bases, and 8 bases lay between the germline ends. Germline CDR1 is MGHDK and CDR2 is SYGVNS. This CDR3 region has 15 residues. The CDR3 here is CASSDNTANTGELFF. For the CDR3, the DNA is TGTGCCAGCAGTGACAATACCGCGAACACCGGGGAGCTGTTTTTT.

This clone was detected a few times. The chain's CDR3 is CASSQEDLRGMVHYGYTF. CDR3 coding DNA: TGTGCCAGCAGCCAAGAAGATTTACGGGGAATGGTGCACTATGGCTACACCTTC. This chain joins TRBV3-1 (or the pseudogene TRBV3-2) and TRBJ1-2; D is unresolved. This CDR3 spans 18 amino acids. The germline V and J ends were trimmed by 0 bases and 3 bases, with 20 bases remaining between them. Germline assignment: CDR1 LGHDT and CDR2 YNNKEL (reference sequence).

The gene calls are TRBV10-3 and TRBJ2-1; D may be TRBD1 (5 bases). Germline V gives CDR1 ENHRY, CDR2 SYGVKD. CDR3 length: 13 amino acids. The ends were cut back, 5 bases at V and 4 bases at J, with 9 bases in the middle. The CDR3 spells CAISYQGYNEQFF. In DNA form, the CDR3 reads TGTGCCATCAGTTATCAGGGTTACAATGAGCAGTTCTTC.

This clone showed up many times. This chain connects TRBV11-3 to TRBJ2-7; D gene unclear. The ends were cut back, 3 bases at V and 3 bases at J, with 9 bases in the middle. There are 13 residues in the CDR3. Germline-derived CDR1 and CDR2 are SGHNT and YENEEA. In DNA form, the CDR3 reads TGTGCCAGCAGCTTTCGTGACGGCTACGAGCAGTACTTC. This gives the protein CASSFRDGYEQYF. Complete variable domain (other parts from reference TRBV11-3 and TRBJ2-7): EAGVVQSPRYKIIEKKQPVAFWCNPISGHNTLYWYLQNLGQGPELLIRYENEEAVDDSQLPKDRFSAERLKGVDSTLKIQPAELGDSAVYLCASSFRDGYEQYFGPGTRLTVT.

This sequence joins TRBV5-1 and TRBJ1-1, with a tentative D call TRBD1 (5 bases). CDR3 length: 15 amino acids. Trimming cost V 0 bases and J 5 bases, with 14 bases left between them. Per the germline V gene, CDR1 is SGHRS and CDR2 is YFSETQ. CDR3 bases: TGCGCCAGCAGCTTGGTGTTGGGCAGGGTGACTGAAGCTTTCTTT. Its translation is CASSLVLGRVTEAFF.